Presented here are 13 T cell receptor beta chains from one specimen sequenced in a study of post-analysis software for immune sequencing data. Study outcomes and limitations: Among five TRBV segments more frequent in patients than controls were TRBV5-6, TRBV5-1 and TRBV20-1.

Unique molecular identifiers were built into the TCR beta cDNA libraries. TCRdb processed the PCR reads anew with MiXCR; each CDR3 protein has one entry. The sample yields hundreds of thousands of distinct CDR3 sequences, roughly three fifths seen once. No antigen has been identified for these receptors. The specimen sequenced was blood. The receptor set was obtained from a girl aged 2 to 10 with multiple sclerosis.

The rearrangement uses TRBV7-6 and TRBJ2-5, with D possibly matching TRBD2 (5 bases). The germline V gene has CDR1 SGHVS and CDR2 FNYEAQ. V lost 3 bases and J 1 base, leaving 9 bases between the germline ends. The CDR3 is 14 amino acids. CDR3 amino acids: CASSFWRAQETQYF. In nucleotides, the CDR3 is TGTGCCAGCAGCTTTTGGCGGGCCCAAGAGACCCAGTACTTC.

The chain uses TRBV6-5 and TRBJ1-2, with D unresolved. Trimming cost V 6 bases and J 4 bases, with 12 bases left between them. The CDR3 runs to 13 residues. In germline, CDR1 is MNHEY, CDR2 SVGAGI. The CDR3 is CASRPVRGYGYTF. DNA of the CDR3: TGTGCCAGCAGACCGGTCCGGGGCTATGGCTACACCTTC.

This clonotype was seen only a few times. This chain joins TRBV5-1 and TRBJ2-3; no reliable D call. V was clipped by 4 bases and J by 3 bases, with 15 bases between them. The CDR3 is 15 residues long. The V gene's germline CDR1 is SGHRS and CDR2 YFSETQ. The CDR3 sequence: CASSGRTMETDTQYF. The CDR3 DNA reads TGCGCCAGCAGCGGTCGCACAATGGAAACAGATACGCAGTATTTT.

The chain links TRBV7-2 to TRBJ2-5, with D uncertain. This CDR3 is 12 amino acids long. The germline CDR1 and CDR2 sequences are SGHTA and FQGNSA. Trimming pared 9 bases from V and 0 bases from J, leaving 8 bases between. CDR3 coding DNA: TGTGCCAGTAGTAACAACCAAGAGACCCAGTACTTC. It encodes CASSNNQETQYF.

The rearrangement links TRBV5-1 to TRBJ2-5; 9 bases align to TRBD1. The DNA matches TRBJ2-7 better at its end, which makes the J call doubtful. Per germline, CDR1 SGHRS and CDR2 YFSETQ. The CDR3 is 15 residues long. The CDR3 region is CASSSKAGTGHEQYF. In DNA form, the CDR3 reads TGCGCCAGCAGCTCGAAAGCCGGGACAGGGCACGAGCAGTACTTC.

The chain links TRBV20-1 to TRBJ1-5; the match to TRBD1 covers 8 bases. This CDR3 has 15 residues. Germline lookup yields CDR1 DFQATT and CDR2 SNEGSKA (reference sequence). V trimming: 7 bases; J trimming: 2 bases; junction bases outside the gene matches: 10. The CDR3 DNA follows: TGCAGTGTGGGACTAAGACAGGGGCGCAATCAGCCCCAGCATTTT. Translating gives CSVGLRQGRNQPQHF.

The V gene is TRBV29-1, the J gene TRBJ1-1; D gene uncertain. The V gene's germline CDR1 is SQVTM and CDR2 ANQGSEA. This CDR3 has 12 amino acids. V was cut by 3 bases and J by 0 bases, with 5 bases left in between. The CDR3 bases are TGCAGCGTTGACGGGATGAACACTGAAGCTTTCTTT. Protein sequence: CSVDGMNTEAFF.

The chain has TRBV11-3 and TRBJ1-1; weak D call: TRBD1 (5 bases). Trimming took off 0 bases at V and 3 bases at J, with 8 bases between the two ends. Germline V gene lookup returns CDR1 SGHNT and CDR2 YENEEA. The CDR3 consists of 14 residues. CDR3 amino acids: CASSLDREHTEAFF. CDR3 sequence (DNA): TGTGCCAGCAGCTTAGACAGGGAGCACACTGAAGCTTTCTTT.

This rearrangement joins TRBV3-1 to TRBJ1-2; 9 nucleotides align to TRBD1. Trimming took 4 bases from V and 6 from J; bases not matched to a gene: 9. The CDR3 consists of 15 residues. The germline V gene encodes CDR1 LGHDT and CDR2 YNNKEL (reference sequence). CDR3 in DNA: TGTGCCAGCAGCCGACCGGGACAGGGAAGTCATGGCTACACCTTC. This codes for CASSRPGQGSHGYTF.

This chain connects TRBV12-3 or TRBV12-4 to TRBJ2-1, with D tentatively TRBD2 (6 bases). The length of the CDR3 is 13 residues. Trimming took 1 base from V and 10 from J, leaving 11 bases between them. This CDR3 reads CASSLGGGFEQFF. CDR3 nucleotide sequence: TGTGCCAGCAGTTTAGGGGGAGGATTCGAGCAGTTCTTC.

CDR3 in amino acids: CSARQYTSENEQYF. CDR3 sequence (DNA): TGCAGTGCTAGACAATACACTAGCGAGAATGAGCAGTACTTC. This chain joins TRBV20-1 and TRBJ2-5, with 7 bases lining up with TRBD2. After removal of 2 bases from V and 11 bases from J, the junction contained 14 bases not matched to a gene. The CDR3 runs to 14 residues. Per the germline V gene, CDR1 is DFQATT and CDR2 is SNEGSKA (reference sequence).

CDR3 amino acids: CASSPAQNTEAFF. The CDR3 DNA is TGTGCCAGCTCACCCGCTCAGAACACTGAAGCTTTCTTT. The chain links TRBV18 to TRBJ1-1, with no clear D. There are 13 residues in the CDR3. Trimming removed 3 bases from V and 1 base from J, with 6 bases in between. In germline, CDR1 is KGHSH, CDR2 LQKENI. The entire variable domain, with the rest obtained from reference TRBV18 and TRBJ1-1, is as follows: NAGVMQNPRHLVRRRGQEARLRCSPMKGHSHVYWYRQLPEEGLKFMVYLQKENIIDESGMPKERFSAEFPKEGPSILRIQQVVRGDSAAYFCASSPAQNTEAFFGQGTRLTVV.

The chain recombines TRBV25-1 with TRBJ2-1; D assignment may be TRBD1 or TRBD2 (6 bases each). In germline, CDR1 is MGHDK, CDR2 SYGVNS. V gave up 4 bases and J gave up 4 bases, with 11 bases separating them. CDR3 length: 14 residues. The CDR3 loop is CASSGGAGYNEQFF. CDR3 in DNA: TGTGCCAGCAGTGGGGGGGCCGGTTACAATGAGCAGTTCTTC.